A single sample gave rise to the 31 T cell receptor beta chains below, sequenced in a study of blood T cell repertoires in COVID-19. TCRdb keeps only in-frame clones here, not all; method: immunoSEQ multiplex PCR. The table includes under 250,000 clones, 81% detected once. Sequencing was performed on PBMCs or T cells enriched from blood (not recorded which). These receptor sequences come from a woman aged 50 to 65 with acute COVID-19.

This clone was detected only once. Other DNA sequences in the same sample also yield this CDR3. This sequence joins TRBV7-6 and TRBJ2-1; 10 bases align to TRBD2. V lost 2 bases to trimming and J lost 2 bases; unmatched junction nucleotides: 0. The CDR3 sequence is 15 residues long. Germline CDR1 SGHVS, CDR2 FNYEAQ. The DNA of the CDR3 is TGTGCCAGCAGCTTACTAGCGGGAGCCTACAATGAGCAGTTCTTC. It codes for CASSLLAGAYNEQFF.

This chain uses TRBV19 with TRBJ1-1; 7 positions agree with TRBD1. The ends lost 3 bases at V and 4 bases at J; junction bases unmatched: 8. Germline CDR1 LNHDA, CDR2 SQIVND (reference sequence). The CDR3 extends over 15 amino acids. Here the CDR3 reads CASSIQGGSGTEAFF. The CDR3 nucleotides are TGTGCCAGTAGTATCCAGGGGGGCTCGGGCACTGAAGCTTTCTTT.

The chain uses TRBV28 and TRBJ1-5, with 7 bases identical to TRBD1. The CDR3 has 13 amino acids. The ends lost 6 bases at V and 6 bases at J; junction bases unmatched: 5. The germline V gene has CDR1 MDHEN and CDR2 SYDVKM. The CDR3 DNA reads TGTGCCAGCAGGCTCGACAGGGTTCAGCCCCAGCATTTT. The encoded protein is CASRLDRVQPQHF.

The CDR3 DNA follows: TGTGCTAGTTCCGGGGGGCAGGGTCCAGATACGCAGTATTTT. Translated: CASSGGQGPDTQYF. The chain employs TRBV12-5 and TRBJ2-3; perhaps TRBD2 as D (7 bases). The germline CDR1 and CDR2 sequences are LGHNT and FRNRAP. The CDR3 totals 14 residues. V was trimmed by 8 bases and J by 4 bases, leaving 16 bases between them.

CDR3 nucleotides: TGTGCCAGCAGCTTAGTGGGCGGGGGCCCCTCCGGGGAGCTGTTTTTT. The encoded protein is CASSLVGGGPSGELFF. The rearrangement uses TRBV7-2 and TRBJ2-2; tentatively, D is TRBD2 (7 bases). The CDR3 is 16 amino acids. Between the trimmed V and J ends, which lost 1 base and 6 bases, there was a span of 15 bases. CDR1 SGHTA and CDR2 FQGNSA come from the germline V gene. Complete variable domain (other parts from reference TRBV7-2 and TRBJ2-2): GAGVSQSPSNKVTEKGKDVELRCDPISGHTALYWYRQSLGQGLEFLIYFQGNSAPDKSGLPSDRFSAERTGGSVSTLTIQRTQQEDSAVYLCASSLVGGGPSGELFFGEGSRLTVL.

The gene calls are TRBV6-4 and TRBJ2-1; D call uncertain. V was shortened by 8 bases and J by 0 bases, with 14 bases between the two germline ends. The CDR3 consists of 15 residues. Looked up from germline, CDR1 is MRHNA and CDR2 is SNTAGT. CDR3 amino acids: CASRVEFSSYNEQFF. Written as DNA, the CDR3 is TGTGCCAGCCGGGTAGAATTTAGCTCCTACAATGAGCAGTTCTTC.

The chain is built from TRBV24-1 and TRBJ2-3, with TRBD1 identical over 7 bases. The CDR3 is made up of 15 amino acids. Germline loops: CDR1 KGHDR, CDR2 SFDVKD. The J segment lost 1 base and the V segment lost 1 base, leaving 1 base of the junction unmatched. The CDR3 protein is CATSDFGQGTDTQYF. CDR3 DNA sequence: TGTGCCACCAGTGATTTTGGACAGGGCACAGATACGCAGTATTTT.

V gene TRBV18 combines with J gene TRBJ1-1, with TRBD1 matching 8 bases. Trimming took 3 bases from V and 1 from J; bases not matched to a gene: 1. This CDR3 comprises 14 residues. In germline, CDR1 is KGHSH, CDR2 LQKENI. CDR3 sequence reads: CASSPGTGNTEAFF. The CDR3 DNA reads as TGTGCCAGCTCACCGGGGACAGGGAACACTGAAGCTTTCTTT. The full variable domain, in which reference TRBV18 and TRBJ1-1 provide the parts outside the CDR3, is NAGVMQNPRHLVRRRGQEARLRCSPMKGHSHVYWYRQLPEEGLKFMVYLQKENIIDESGMPKERFSAEFPKEGPSILRIQQVVRGDSAAYFCASSPGTGNTEAFFGQGTRLTVV.

The chain is built from TRBV3-1 (or the pseudogene TRBV3-2) and TRBJ2-6; D not certain. Per germline, CDR1 LGHDT and CDR2 YNNKEL (reference sequence). V was clipped by 3 bases and J by 0 bases, with 6 bases between them. The CDR3 loop spans 15 amino acids. In DNA, the CDR3 is TGTGCCAGCAGCCATCGAGTCTCTGGGGCCAACGTCCTGACTTTC. Residues: CASSHRVSGANVLTF.

There are a few counts of this clone. The V gene is TRBV10-3, the J gene TRBJ2-7, with D maybe TRBD2 (6 bases). This CDR3 region has 13 residues. Germline V gives CDR1 ENHRY, CDR2 SYGVKD. The V and J ends lost 3 bases and 7 bases respectively, with 13 bases between them. The CDR3 DNA reads TGTGCCATCAGTGAACTAGCTGACTGGGAGCAGTACTTC. It codes for CAISELADWEQYF.

This clone was seen a few times. The rearrangement joins TRBV7-2 to TRBJ1-4; D gene ambiguous. The CDR3 has 15 amino acids. Germline lookup yields CDR1 SGHTA and CDR2 FQGNSA. V was pared by 5 bases and J by 8 bases, with 18 bases between. The CDR3 DNA reads as TGTGCCAGCAGCCCCCCACAGCGGGGAGGGGAAAAACTGTTTTTT. As protein: CASSPPQRGGEKLFF.

This clone has more than one count but fewer than ten. The chain links TRBV29-1 to TRBJ1-4; 9 bases are a match to TRBD1. With 4 bases clipped from V and 8 bases from J, the junction kept 8 bases outside the gene matches. The CDR3 is made up of 14 amino acids. Germline V CDR1 and CDR2: SQVTM, ANQGSEA. The CDR3 reads CSVVAGQGVEKLFF. For the CDR3, the DNA is TGCAGCGTTGTAGCGGGACAGGGAGTAGAAAAACTGTTTTTT.

This clone has just a few counts. J is TRBJ2-5 and V is TRBV30, with a tentative D call TRBD2 (5 bases). V was shortened by 1 base and J by 9 bases, with 12 bases between the two germline ends. Germline CDR1 reads GTSNPN; CDR2 reads SVGIG (reference sequence). This CDR3 contains 12 residues. The CDR3 bases are TGTGCCTGGAGTGGGACTCATGGGGCCCAGTACTTC. Translated: CAWSGTHGAQYF.

CDR3 protein: CASSFGASGSLETQYF. CDR3 DNA sequence: TGTGCCAGCAGTTTCGGGGCTAGCGGCTCCTTAGAGACCCAGTACTTC. The rearrangement uses TRBV6-5 and TRBJ2-5; 7 bases agree with TRBD2. Germline V CDR1 and CDR2: MNHEY, SVGAGI. V lost 4 bases to trimming and J lost 4 bases; unmatched junction nucleotides: 12. CDR3 length equals 16 residues.

The rearrangement uses TRBV10-3 and TRBJ2-3; 10 positions agree with TRBD1. V gave up 3 bases and J gave up 6 bases; unmatched junction bases: 6. This CDR3 is 15 amino acids long. The germline V gene encodes CDR1 ENHRY and CDR2 SYGVKD. This CDR3 reads CAISESRQGADTQYF. CDR3 DNA sequence: TGTGCCATCAGTGAATCCCGACAGGGGGCGGATACGCAGTATTTT.

The J gene is TRBJ2-2, the V gene TRBV10-3; 10 nucleotides agree with TRBD2. This CDR3 is 14 amino acids long. V lost 6 bases and J lost 6; bases outside the gene matches: 4. The V gene's germline CDR1 is ENHRY and CDR2 SYGVKD. In DNA, the CDR3 is TGTGCCATCAGGGGGACTAGCGCCTCCGGGGAGCTGTTTTTT. It is translated as CAIRGTSASGELFF.

CDR3 residues: CASSYVGNTIYF. The CDR3 region has the DNA TGTGCCAGCAGCTACGTAGGAAACACCATATATTTT. This chain connects TRBV25-1 to TRBJ1-3; D uncertain. Germline CDR1 reads MGHDK; CDR2 reads SYGVNS. This CDR3 contains 12 residues. The germline V and J ends were trimmed by 6 bases and 4 bases, with 7 bases remaining between them.

The J gene is TRBJ2-4, the V gene TRBV6-5; 7 positions agree with TRBD1. CDR3 length: 15 residues. Germline assignment: CDR1 MNHEY and CDR2 SVGAGI. The junction had 4 bases not matched to a gene; V was cut back by 4 bases and J by 1 base. The CDR3 region is CASSFQQGAKNIQYF. For the CDR3, the DNA is TGTGCCAGCAGTTTCCAACAGGGGGCCAAAAACATTCAGTACTTC.

CDR3 coding DNA: TGTGCCACCAGTGATCCTCACGGGAAGGGAGATACGCAGTATTTT. Translation gives CATSDPHGKGDTQYF. The V gene is TRBV24-1, the J gene TRBJ2-3, with D maybe TRBD2 (5 bases). Germline V gene data show CDR1 as KGHDR and CDR2 as SFDVKD. The CDR3 has 15 amino acids. V lost 3 bases to trimming and J lost 5 bases, with 14 bases between them.

The V gene is TRBV20-1, the J gene TRBJ1-2; tentatively, D is TRBD1 (5 bases). Trimming left V 3 bases short and J 6 bases short, with 11 bases between. Germline V lookup: CDR1 DFQATT, CDR2 SNEGSKA (reference sequence). The CDR3 spans 12 residues. In nucleotides, the CDR3 is TGCAGTGCTAGTACCGGGGGGAATGGCTACACCTTC. It yields the protein CSASTGGNGYTF.

Only one count was recorded for this clone. This chain joins TRBV7-2 and TRBJ2-5; the D gene is possibly TRBD1 (6 bases). Trimming stripped 5 bases from V and 0 bases from J, with 10 bases between. This CDR3 comprises 14 residues. Per the germline V gene, CDR1 is SGHTA and CDR2 is FQGNSA. This CDR3 is CASSATGHQETQYF. DNA for the CDR3: TGTGCCAGCAGCGCCACAGGGCACCAAGAGACCCAGTACTTC.

This clone appeared once. This chain joins TRBV13 and TRBJ2-7, with TRBD1 matching 10 bases. Germline V gene sequence: CDR1 PRHDT, CDR2 FYEKMQ (reference sequence). The CDR3 totals 14 residues. The ends lost 5 bases at V and 4 bases at J; junction bases unmatched: 5. The CDR3 sequence: CASSLDRGVYEQYF. The CDR3 DNA follows: TGTGCCAGCAGCCTGGACAGGGGGGTTTACGAGCAGTACTTC.

The rearrangement links TRBV12-5 to TRBJ2-5, with D perhaps matching TRBD2 (6 bases). The CDR3 totals 18 residues. V lost 0 bases, J lost 1 base, and 18 bases lay in between. The germline gives CDR1 LGHNT, CDR2 FRNRAP. This chain's CDR3 is CASGLVHSRGTRQETQYF. DNA for the CDR3: TGTGCTAGTGGTTTGGTACACAGCCGGGGGACCCGCCAAGAGACCCAGTACTTC.

The chain couples TRBV7-9 to TRBJ1-2; D may be TRBD1 (5 bases). Germline V gene sequence: CDR1 SEHNR, CDR2 FQNEAQ (reference sequence). The CDR3 has 13 residues. The V and J ends lost 1 base and 2 bases respectively, with 5 bases between them. CDR3 sequence reads: CASSLGTNYGYTF. In DNA form, the CDR3 reads TGTGCCAGCAGCTTAGGGACAAACTATGGCTACACCTTC.

In its sample, this clone was seen a few times. In DNA, the CDR3 is TGTGCCAGCACCGGGACTAGAGCTGATACGCAGTATTTT. It translates to CASTGTRADTQYF. V gene TRBV28 combines with J gene TRBJ2-3; 8 bases map to TRBD2. V was clipped by 7 bases and J by 6 bases; unmatched bases: 6. The V gene's germline CDR1 is MDHEN and CDR2 SYDVKM. This CDR3 region has 13 residues.

The table lists this clone with a few counts. V and J are TRBV28 and TRBJ1-2, with 8 bases that match TRBD1. CDR1 and CDR2 from the germline V gene are MDHEN and SYDVKM. The length of the CDR3 is 15 residues. The V and J ends lost 2 bases and 3 bases, in that order; junction bases with no gene match: 5. The CDR3: CASSLIGTGDYGYTF. As DNA, the CDR3 is TGTGCCAGCAGTTTAATCGGGACAGGCGACTATGGCTACACCTTC.

The V call is TRBV7-2, the J call TRBJ1-5, with no clear D. This CDR3 region has 14 residues. Germline V gene sequence: CDR1 SGHTA, CDR2 FQGNSA. The V and J ends lost 8 bases and 5 bases respectively, with 16 bases between them. CDR3 bases: TGTGCCAGCGAAACGGATGGAGGGTATCAGCCCCAGCATTTT. Its protein product is CASETDGGYQPQHF.

This clone was observed a few times. This chain links TRBV5-1 with TRBJ1-1; maybe TRBD1 (6 bases). Germline CDR1 and CDR2: SGHRS and YFSETQ. V lost 4 bases and J lost 5, with 15 bases in between. CDR3 length equals 14 residues. The CDR3 DNA reads TGCGCCAGCAGCACACTACAGGGTAAGACTGAAGCTTTCTTT. It yields the protein CASSTLQGKTEAFF.

The sample holds a few counts of this clone. As DNA, the CDR3 is TGTGCCAGCTCACCACGAGGGACAGGGGGCTACGAGCAGTACTTC. Protein product: CASSPRGTGGYEQYF. V is TRBV18 and J is TRBJ2-7, with 11 bases identical to TRBD1. V shed 1 base and J 3 bases; nucleotides not matched to a gene: 2. Germline CDR1 reads KGHSH; CDR2 reads LQKENI. The CDR3 is 15 residues long.

This clone was detected ten times or more. The rearrangement uses TRBV7-9 and TRBJ2-5, with 13 positions matching TRBD2. The CDR3 covers 17 residues. The germline gives CDR1 SEHNR, CDR2 FQNEAQ (reference sequence). The V segment lost 6 bases and the J segment 8 bases; nucleotides outside the gene matches: 15. The CDR3 loop reads CASRRPPEGLAGITQYF. The CDR3 nucleotides are TGTGCCAGCAGGCGCCCGCCCGAGGGACTAGCGGGGATTACCCAGTACTTC.

The chain employs TRBV19 and TRBJ2-3; 7 bases agree with TRBD1. V dropped 4 bases and J dropped 2; count of bases not matched to a gene: 3. The CDR3 sequence is 14 residues long. Germline-derived CDR1 and CDR2 are LNHDA and SQIVND (reference sequence). CDR3 amino acids: CASSKTGITDTQYF. The CDR3, as DNA: TGTGCCAGTAGTAAGACAGGGATCACAGATACGCAGTATTTT. The variable domain in full, completed from reference TRBV19 and TRBJ2-3, reads DGGITQSPKYLFRKEGQNVTLSCEQNLNHDAMYWYRQDPGQGLRLIYYSQIVNDFQKGDIAEGYSVSREKKESFPLTVTSAQKNPTAFYLCASSKTGITDTQYFGPGTRLTVL.